A selection of T cell receptor beta chains follows, all from one sample in a study of cytomegalovirus exposure and HLA in healthy donors. The repertoire was sequenced with immunoSEQ multiplex PCR; TCRdb's copy has only in-frame clones and lacks some. Among about 180,000 clones listed, about 77% were seen once. Sequenced sample: PBMCs. Source of these receptors: a man aged 60 to 75 in good health and CMV-seronegative. CDR3s leave out the opening cysteine and the closing phenylalanine or tryptophan. Each record gives: D gene, CDR3 length, J gene, V gene, CDR3 protein. A D gene is named only where the DNA matches it firmly.

d_call: -; cdr3_length: 12; j_call: TRBJ2-7; v_call: TRBV6-5; cdr3_aa: ASSYSRDTYEQY
d_call: TRBD2; cdr3_length: 14; j_call: TRBJ2-7; v_call: TRBV15; cdr3_aa: ATSRDLAGLTYEQY
d_call: -; cdr3_length: 15; j_call: TRBJ1-4; v_call: TRBV4-3; cdr3_aa: ASSQERGVGLNEKLF
d_call: -; cdr3_length: 11; j_call: TRBJ1-6; v_call: TRBV30; cdr3_aa: AWSPQQNSPLH
d_call: -; cdr3_length: 13; j_call: TRBJ2-1; v_call: TRBV5-1; cdr3_aa: ASSFDSGTYNEQF
d_call: -; cdr3_length: 13; j_call: TRBJ1-2; v_call: TRBV4-3; cdr3_aa: ASSPREGSNYGYT
d_call: TRBD1; cdr3_length: 15; j_call: TRBJ2-3; v_call: TRBV28; cdr3_aa: ASSWDRGLLSTDTQY
d_call: -; cdr3_length: 14; j_call: TRBJ2-6; v_call: TRBV10-3; cdr3_aa: AISEYSPGGANVLT
d_call: -; cdr3_length: 11; j_call: TRBJ1-4; v_call: TRBV28; cdr3_aa: ASSLEVDEKLF
d_call: TRBD2; cdr3_length: 12; j_call: TRBJ2-7; v_call: TRBV5-6; cdr3_aa: ASSLGAGEGEQY
d_call: TRBD1; cdr3_length: 11; j_call: TRBJ1-2; v_call: TRBV10-3; cdr3_aa: SLEPLDRGGYT
d_call: -; cdr3_length: 15; j_call: TRBJ2-5; v_call: TRBV27; cdr3_aa: ASSPRRRLPYQETQY
d_call: TRBD1; cdr3_length: 12; j_call: TRBJ1-5; v_call: TRBV2; cdr3_aa: ASSRQGGNQPQH
d_call: -; cdr3_length: 13; j_call: TRBJ1-4; v_call: TRBV5-4; cdr3_aa: ASSPGGAAIEKLF
d_call: TRBD1; cdr3_length: 11; j_call: TRBJ1-1; v_call: TRBV15; cdr3_aa: ATSRDGQGEAF
d_call: TRBD1; cdr3_length: 14; j_call: TRBJ1-1; v_call: TRBV7-9; cdr3_aa: ASSRPGTGMNTEAF
d_call: -; cdr3_length: 12; j_call: TRBJ1-1; v_call: TRBV7-9; cdr3_aa: ASSYPQGTTEAF
d_call: TRBD1; cdr3_length: 13; j_call: TRBJ1-4; v_call: TRBV18; cdr3_aa: ASSPLGQGDEKLF
d_call: -; cdr3_length: 11; j_call: TRBJ1-4; v_call: TRBV30; cdr3_aa: AWSREPNEKLF
d_call: -; cdr3_length: 13; j_call: TRBJ2-1; v_call: TRBV5-6; cdr3_aa: ASSNEPPRYNEQF
d_call: -; cdr3_length: 11; j_call: TRBJ1-4; v_call: TRBV18; cdr3_aa: ASSPTEAEKLF
d_call: -; cdr3_length: 13; j_call: TRBJ1-2; v_call: TRBV27; cdr3_aa: ASSSLTRGKGGYT
d_call: -; cdr3_length: 12; j_call: TRBJ2-1; v_call: TRBV14; cdr3_aa: ASKPRDSYNEQF
d_call: -; cdr3_length: 12; j_call: TRBJ2-7; v_call: TRBV6-5; cdr3_aa: ASSWGSPTYEQY
d_call: -; cdr3_length: 11; j_call: TRBJ1-5; v_call: TRBV5-8; cdr3_aa: ASSWRSVRAQH
d_call: -; cdr3_length: 11; j_call: TRBJ2-3; v_call: TRBV6-4; cdr3_aa: ASSQEVSDTQY
d_call: TRBD1; cdr3_length: 13; j_call: TRBJ1-3; v_call: TRBV9; cdr3_aa: ASSATGIGGNTIY
d_call: -; cdr3_length: 13; j_call: TRBJ2-3; v_call: TRBV5-1; cdr3_aa: ASSLAGGAPDTQY
d_call: -; cdr3_length: 13; j_call: TRBJ2-1; v_call: TRBV9; cdr3_aa: ASSVERWAYNEQF
d_call: -; cdr3_length: 12; j_call: TRBJ2-7; v_call: TRBV6-6; cdr3_aa: ASSATAPTYEQY
d_call: TRBD1; cdr3_length: 12; j_call: TRBJ2-7; v_call: TRBV5-1; cdr3_aa: ASSLLGQSYEQY
d_call: -; cdr3_length: 13; j_call: TRBJ1-1; v_call: TRBV5-4; cdr3_aa: ASRRGLEVNTEAF
d_call: TRBD1; cdr3_length: 13; j_call: TRBJ2-7; v_call: TRBV5-4; cdr3_aa: ASSLARQGSYEQY
d_call: TRBD2; cdr3_length: 12; j_call: TRBJ2-1; v_call: TRBV27; cdr3_aa: ASRLAASYNEQF
d_call: -; cdr3_length: 10; j_call: TRBJ2-7; v_call: TRBV30; cdr3_aa: AWSGDYYEQY
d_call: -; cdr3_length: 10; j_call: TRBJ1-5; v_call: TRBV2; cdr3_aa: ASGLGNQPQH
d_call: TRBD2; cdr3_length: 13; j_call: TRBJ2-2; v_call: TRBV6-5; cdr3_aa: ASRRTSGNTGELF
d_call: -; cdr3_length: 13; j_call: TRBJ1-1; v_call: TRBV6-5; cdr3_aa: ASSYVPTGNTEAF
d_call: -; cdr3_length: 11; j_call: TRBJ1-1; v_call: TRBV5-1; cdr3_aa: ASRPDSLTEAF
d_call: -; cdr3_length: 12; j_call: TRBJ1-5; v_call: TRBV5-4; cdr3_aa: ASSDQGSNQPQH
d_call: -; cdr3_length: 12; j_call: TRBJ1-2; v_call: TRBV21-1; cdr3_aa: ASSEGQGNYGYT
d_call: -; cdr3_length: 13; j_call: TRBJ2-1; v_call: TRBV7-3; cdr3_aa: ASSTQRANYNEQF
d_call: TRBD1; cdr3_length: 13; j_call: TRBJ1-5; v_call: TRBV27; cdr3_aa: ASSVRQGLNQPQH
d_call: TRBD2; cdr3_length: 13; j_call: TRBJ2-5; v_call: TRBV5-6; cdr3_aa: ASSRATSGAETQY
d_call: -; cdr3_length: 16; j_call: TRBJ2-6; v_call: TRBV30; cdr3_aa: AWSTPTAKSSGANVLT
d_call: TRBD1; cdr3_length: 13; j_call: TRBJ2-1; v_call: TRBV18; cdr3_aa: ASSLTGGSYNEQF
d_call: TRBD1; cdr3_length: 13; j_call: TRBJ2-3; v_call: TRBV13; cdr3_aa: ASSARDSQADTQY
d_call: -; cdr3_length: 11; j_call: TRBJ2-2; v_call: TRBV2; cdr3_aa: ASRLVPTGELF
d_call: TRBD2; cdr3_length: 13; j_call: TRBJ2-2; v_call: TRBV7-9; cdr3_aa: ASSFTSGYTGELF
d_call: TRBD2; cdr3_length: 16; j_call: TRBJ2-1; v_call: TRBV18; cdr3_aa: ASSPLYSTSGRFDEQF
d_call: TRBD1; cdr3_length: 14; j_call: TRBJ2-1; v_call: TRBV25-1; cdr3_aa: ASSDRGQGSYNEQF
d_call: -; cdr3_length: 8; j_call: TRBJ2-7; v_call: TRBV7-8; cdr3_aa: ASSHYEQY
d_call: TRBD2; cdr3_length: 12; j_call: -; v_call: TRBV7-6; cdr3_aa: ASSLLAGAHEQY